The 26 T cell receptor beta chains below were found in one sample sequenced in a study of T-cell memory formation after mild COVID-19. TCRdb analysed the 5' RACE reads with MiXCR anew, one entry per CDR3 protein. This table holds 250,000 to 300,000 distinct CDR3 sequences, about 16% found once. Material for sequencing was PBMCs or a T cell subset sorted from them (not recorded which). These receptors came from a man aged 18 to 29 who had mild COVID-19 (a few samples of this study predate the infection). Cell type and time point are not known.

This clonotype has a handful of counts. The chain links TRBV25-1 to TRBJ1-1; D is possibly TRBD1 (5 bases). With 2 bases removed from V and 8 bases from J, the gap between germline ends came to 12 bases. Germline V gene lookup returns CDR1 MGHDK and CDR2 SYGVNS. This CDR3 contains 13 residues. This CDR3 is CASSEMGQYEAFF. The CDR3 region has the DNA TGTGCCAGCAGTGAAATGGGGCAGTACGAAGCTTTCTTT. The whole variable domain, remainder taken from reference TRBV25-1 and TRBJ1-1, is EADIYQTPRYLVIGTGKKITLECSQTMGHDKMYWYQQDPGMELHLIHYSYGVNSTEKGDLSSESTVSRIRTEHFPLTLESARPSHTSQYLCASSEMGQYEAFFGQGTRLTVV.

This clonotype showed up many times. The chain has TRBV12-3 or TRBV12-4 and TRBJ2-1, with a possible D match to TRBD2 (6 bases). The germline V and J ends were trimmed by 5 bases and 5 bases, with 7 bases remaining between them. CDR3 size: 12 residues. CDR3 residues: CASSERDNEQFF. The CDR3 coding sequence is TGTGCCAGCAGTGAGCGGGACAATGAGCAGTTCTTC.

This clonotype was found a few times. J is TRBJ2-7 and V is TRBV6-2 or TRBV6-3; maybe TRBD2 (6 bases). Germline lookup yields CDR1 MNHEY and CDR2 SVGEGT. V was cut by 4 bases and J by 2 bases, with 18 bases left in between. This CDR3 has 16 residues. CDR3 protein: CASSSMDYLTAYEQYV. As DNA, the CDR3 is TGTGCCAGCAGTTCCATGGACTATCTAACAGCCTACGAGCAGTACGTC.

This clonotype turned up a few times. The V call is TRBV5-6, the J call TRBJ1-6; no definite D call. The CDR3 runs to 18 residues. Germline V gene sequence: CDR1 SGHDT, CDR2 YYEEEE. V lost 3 bases and J lost 7, with 23 bases in between. The CDR3 DNA reads TGTGCCAGCAGCTCCCACCCCAGGCAGGAGTTTCTAAATTCACCCCTCCACTTT. It specifies CASSSHPRQEFLNSPLHF.

There are a few counts of this clonotype. The rearrangement links TRBV15 to TRBJ1-5; D uncertain. Per the germline V gene, CDR1 is LNHNV and CDR2 is YYDKDF (reference sequence). Trimming took off 5 bases at V and 0 bases at J, with 14 bases between the two ends. CDR3 size: 16 residues. CDR3 region: CATSRSLHDSNQPQHF. As DNA, the CDR3 is TGTGCCACCAGCCGATCACTCCATGATAGCAATCAGCCCCAGCATTTT.

This clonotype was counted between two and nine times. The rearrangement joins TRBV12-3 or TRBV12-4 to TRBJ1-4; D might be TRBD1 (5 bases). Between the trimmed V and J ends, which lost 5 bases and 10 bases, there was a span of 8 bases. This CDR3 contains 11 residues. The CDR3 sequence is CASSGGLKLFF. DNA for the CDR3: TGTGCCAGCAGTGGGGGGTTAAAACTGTTTTTT.

In its sample, this clonotype was seen many times. The chain is built from TRBV7-9 and TRBJ2-7; unclear D gene. This CDR3 comprises 14 residues. Deletions cut 4 bases from V and 3 bases from J, with 13 bases between. Germline lookup yields CDR1 SEHNR and CDR2 FQNEAQ (reference sequence). The CDR3 region is CASSYQLGYYEQYF. The CDR3 nucleotides are TGTGCCAGCAGCTATCAGCTGGGGTACTACGAGCAGTACTTC.

This clonotype was counted only a few times. The chain carries TRBV6-6 and TRBJ1-2, with D tentatively TRBD1 (5 bases). V was cut by 4 bases and J by 4 bases, with 16 bases left in between. This CDR3 contains 15 residues. Germline CDR1 is MNHNY and CDR2 is SVGAGI (reference sequence). CDR3 in amino acids: CASSLGGIWVYGYTF. The DNA of the CDR3 is TGTGCCAGCAGTTTGGGGGGGATTTGGGTCTATGGCTACACCTTC.

This clonotype was counted a few times. The chain employs TRBV27 and TRBJ2-2; TRBD1 might be the D (7 bases). There are 14 residues in the CDR3. V was clipped by 10 bases and J by 0 bases, with 12 bases between them. The germline V gene encodes CDR1 MNHEY and CDR2 SMNVEV (reference sequence). Here the CDR3 DNA reads TGTGCCACCCGCGGGACAGCGAACACCGGGGAGCTGTTTTTT. It yields the protein CATRGTANTGELFF.

This clonotype was observed many times. The chain has TRBV7-3 and TRBJ2-3; D perhaps matches TRBD2 (5 bases). Germline CDR1 SGHTA, CDR2 FQGTGA. The CDR3 is made up of 14 amino acids. Trimming pared 4 bases from V and 5 bases from J, leaving 13 bases between. This CDR3 is CASSSNHGGDTQYF. The DNA of the CDR3 is TGTGCCAGCAGCTCGAATCATGGAGGAGATACGCAGTATTTT. Combining the CDR3 with reference TRBV7-3 and TRBJ2-3 gives the whole variable domain GAGVSQTPSNKVTEKGKYVELRCDPISGHTALYWYRQSLGQGPEFLIYFQGTGAADDSGLPNDRFFAVRPEGSVSTLKIQRTERGDSAVYLCASSSNHGGDTQYFGPGTRLTVL.

The V and J genes are TRBV10-3 and TRBJ2-2; 9 bases are shared with TRBD2. Germline-derived CDR1 and CDR2 are ENHRY and SYGVKD. V lost 4 bases to trimming and J lost 4 bases; unmatched junction nucleotides: 7. This CDR3 is 16 amino acids long. CDR3 sequence reads: CAISGGLAGGTGELFF. Here the CDR3 DNA reads TGTGCCATCAGTGGGGGACTAGCTGGGGGCACCGGGGAGCTGTTTTTT.

The rearrangement uses TRBV7-2 and TRBJ2-3; D is unresolved. CDR3 length: 16 residues. The ends were cut back, 5 bases at V and 6 bases at J, with 21 bases in the middle. Germline V CDR1 and CDR2: SGHTA, FQGNSA. The CDR3 here is CASSLPGDPARDTQYF. The CDR3 DNA follows: TGTGCCAGCAGCCTGCCCGGAGACCCAGCTAGGGATACGCAGTATTTT.

The genes are TRBV6-5 and TRBJ1-1; possibly TRBD1 for D (5 bases). V was trimmed by 3 bases and J by 4 bases, leaving 18 bases between them. This CDR3 spans 16 amino acids. The germline CDR1 and CDR2 sequences are MNHEY and SVGAGI. The CDR3 here is CASSYRRGPGGTEAFF. The CDR3 DNA reads as TGTGCCAGCAGTTATAGGAGGGGCCCGGGGGGCACTGAAGCTTTCTTT.

This clonotype was counted a few times. The chain links TRBV29-1 to TRBJ2-3; D perhaps matches TRBD1 (6 bases). Trimming took 6 bases from V and 0 from J, leaving 22 bases between them. The germline CDR1 and CDR2 sequences are SQVTM and ANQGSEA. The CDR3 runs to 17 residues. The DNA of the CDR3 is TGCAGCGTCCACGGCCTCGTCGAACAGGGTAGCACAGATACGCAGTATTTT. Amino acids: CSVHGLVEQGSTDTQYF.

In its sample, this clonotype was seen a few times. The V and J genes are TRBV11-2 and TRBJ2-5; D not resolved. V shed 4 bases and J shed 7 bases, with 16 bases lying between them. The CDR3 is made up of 14 amino acids. Germline V gene data show CDR1 as SGHAT and CDR2 as FQNNGV. The CDR3: CASSSPRGFGTQYF. CDR3 in DNA: TGTGCCAGCAGCTCCCCCCGCGGATTTGGGACCCAGTACTTC.

The chain is built from TRBV11-2 and TRBJ1-1, with D perhaps TRBD1 (6 bases). V was shortened by 3 bases and J by 11 bases, with 22 bases between the two germline ends. The CDR3 sequence is 15 residues long. The germline V gene has CDR1 SGHAT and CDR2 FQNNGV. In DNA form, the CDR3 reads TGTGCCAGCAGCTTTTTCGGGGGCCCTCCGAGTCTCGCTTTCTTT. It yields the protein CASSFFGGPPSLAFF.

This rearrangement joins TRBV15 to TRBJ2-3; D perhaps matches TRBD2 (5 bases). This CDR3 contains 14 residues. The V gene lost 8 bases and the J gene lost 2 bases, with 14 bases spanning the gap. Germline V gene lookup returns CDR1 LNHNV and CDR2 YYDKDF (reference sequence). CDR3 sequence (DNA): TGTGCCACCGGCGGTACCGGGGACACAGATACGCAGTATTTT. It encodes CATGGTGDTDTQYF.

The chain links TRBV20-1 to TRBJ2-7, with D perhaps TRBD2 (6 bases). CDR1 is DFQATT, CDR2 SNEGSKA, per germline (reference sequence). The CDR3 contains 12 residues. V was clipped by 6 bases and J by 6 bases, with 15 bases between them. CDR3 protein: CSARGGVSEQYV. The CDR3 DNA sequence: TGCAGTGCCCGCGGCGGGGTGAGCGAGCAGTACGTC.

This clonotype turned up a few times. DNA for the CDR3: TGTGCCAGCAGCCTTGGGACCCCCTCCTACAATGAGCAGTTCTTC. Encoded protein: CASSLGTPSYNEQFF. This chain links TRBV2 with TRBJ2-1, with D perhaps matching TRBD1 or TRBD2 (5 bases each). Between the trimmed V and J ends, which lost 6 bases and 0 bases, there was a span of 12 bases. This CDR3 spans 15 amino acids. Germline values: CDR1 SNHLY, CDR2 FYNNEI.

A few counts support this clonotype. The chain combines TRBV6-5 with TRBJ2-7; no clear D. The CDR3 is made up of 15 amino acids. In germline, CDR1 is MNHEY, CDR2 SVGAGI. V was pared by 2 bases and J by 4 bases, with 15 bases between. In DNA form, the CDR3 reads TGTGCCAGCAGTTACAGGACGGGTTATGAGTACGAGCAGTACTTC. This codes for CASSYRTGYEYEQYF.

The chain links TRBV6-5 to TRBJ1-2; TRBD1 matches 7 bases. V lost 0 bases and J lost 5; bases outside the gene matches: 6. Germline CDR1 reads MNHEY; CDR2 reads SVGAGI. This CDR3 spans 15 amino acids. CDR3 residues: CASSYSSVRGYGYTF. In nucleotides, the CDR3 is TGTGCCAGCAGTTACTCGAGTGTCAGGGGGTATGGCTACACCTTC.

This clonotype was detected a few times. The chain links TRBV20-1 to TRBJ2-5, with a weak D call TRBD2 (6 bases). The V and J ends lost 5 bases and 5 bases respectively, with 12 bases between them. This CDR3 has 12 amino acids. In germline, CDR1 is DFQATT, CDR2 SNEGSKA (reference sequence). DNA for the CDR3: TGCAGTGCTGCCGGGAGCGGGGAGACCCAGTACTTC. Its translation is CSAAGSGETQYF.

This clonotype came up a few times. This chain connects TRBV18 to TRBJ1-4; no clear D gene. Trimming removed 4 bases at V and 5 bases at J, with 11 bases between. CDR1 is KGHSH, CDR2 LQKENI, per germline. The CDR3 sequence is 14 residues long. In nucleotides, the CDR3 is TGTGCCAGCTCACTCCAAACGGGAAATGAAAAACTGTTTTTT. This gives the protein CASSLQTGNEKLFF.

The V gene is TRBV5-6, the J gene TRBJ2-7; D not certain. V was cut by 2 bases and J by 6 bases, with 6 bases left in between. Per the germline V gene, CDR1 is SGHDT and CDR2 is YYEEEE. The CDR3 runs to 11 residues. The CDR3 DNA is TGTGCCAGCAGCTTTGGCGGCGAGCAGTACGTC. Translating gives CASSFGGEQYV.

CDR3 nucleotide sequence: TGCGCCAGCAGCCAAGATCGAAGGAAGTTCGAAAAACTGTTTTTT. This encodes CASSQDRRKFEKLFF. This chain connects TRBV4-1 to TRBJ1-4, with D uncertain. The V gene lost 0 bases and the J gene lost 8 bases, with 13 bases spanning the gap. The germline V gene has CDR1 MGHRA and CDR2 YSYEKL. The CDR3 runs to 15 residues.

The chain couples TRBV7-2 to TRBJ1-2; no clear D. Trimming removed 0 bases at V and 3 bases at J, with 8 bases between. The CDR3 runs to 14 residues. CDR1 is SGHTA, CDR2 FQGNSA, per germline. The CDR3 loop reads CASSLAGSDYGYTF. The CDR3 nucleotides read TGTGCCAGCAGCTTAGCGGGTAGCGACTATGGCTACACCTTC.